The source of this TCR beta chain is a study of blood T cell repertoires in COVID-19. As for the study in general: The analysed material was cDNA or gDNA that came from T cells, B-cell-depleted T cells, or PBMCs.

Authors' data handling: Reference gene primers were amplified, and this amplification served to estimate nucleated cell counts. The table came from immunoSEQ multiplex PCR; TCRdb's copy has only in-frame clones and leaves some out. The V and J calls and clone size were taken over from that table, and D and trimming were inferred from the DNA. The sample shows approximately 92,000 clones, 80% to 85% of them seen only once. This clone turned up a few times. The V and J ends lost 5 bases and 2 bases, in that order; junction bases with no gene match: 6. CDR3 length: 15 amino acids. CDR1 and CDR2 from the germline V gene are LNHDA and SQIVND (reference sequence).

This chain connects TRBV19 to TRBJ1-5, with 7 positions matching TRBD1. This TCR was sampled from a man in his sixties or seventies with active or convalescent COVID-19. The specimen sequenced was peripheral blood. The CDR3 sequence is CASSSTGPRNQPQHF. Here the CDR3 DNA reads TGTGCCAGTAGTTCGACAGGGCCGCGCAATCAGCCCCAGCATTTT. The entire variable domain, with the rest obtained from reference TRBV19 and TRBJ1-5, is as follows: DGGITQSPKYLFRKEGQNVTLSCEQNLNHDAMYWYRQDPGQGLRLIYYSQIVNDFQKGDIAEGYSVSREKKESFPLTVTSAQKNPTAFYLCASSSTGPRNQPQHFGDGTRLSIL.